A single sample gave rise to the 15 T cell receptor beta chains below, sequenced in a study of cytomegalovirus exposure and HLA in healthy donors. The PCR contained 60 Vbeta and 13 Jbeta primers. Generated by immunoSEQ multiplex PCR, the TCRdb table keeps only in-frame clones and is missing some. The table shows roughly 160,000 clones, with roughly two thirds occurring only once. The material sequenced was PBMCs. The source is a woman aged 18-29 years in good health and CMV-seropositive.

This clone was seen a handful of times. One end of the junction does not line up with germline, which may come from a read error. The chain links TRBV7-7 to TRBJ2-2; D is unclear. The CDR3 runs to 12 residues. Germline V gives CDR1 SSHAT, CDR2 FNYEAQ (reference sequence). In DNA, the CDR3 is TGTGCTAGCAGCTTAGCTAGCGGGGAGCTGTTTTTT. This sequence encodes CASSLASGELFF.

This clone was observed a handful of times. V usage is TRBV6-5 and J usage is TRBJ2-7; the match to TRBD1 covers 9 bases. V trimming: 3 bases; J trimming: 6 bases; junction bases outside the gene matches: 6. From germline, CDR1 is MNHEY and CDR2 SVGAGI. The length of the CDR3 is 14 residues. The CDR3 DNA reads as TGTGCCAGCAGTTATGAACAGGGGGCACGCGAGCAGTACTTC. It specifies CASSYEQGAREQYF.

The rearrangement uses TRBV5-4 and TRBJ2-6, with D hard to call. Trimming took 1 base from V and 2 from J, leaving 10 bases between them. CDR1 SGHNT and CDR2 YYREEE come from the germline V gene (reference sequence). This CDR3 comprises 16 residues. The CDR3 region is CASSLYLETGANVLTF. DNA of the CDR3: TGTGCCAGCAGCTTGTACCTAGAAACTGGGGCCAACGTCCTGACTTTC.

The chain has TRBV6-1 and TRBJ2-7; D possibly matches TRBD1 or TRBD2 (5 bases each). The length of the CDR3 is 16 residues. In germline, CDR1 is MNHNS, CDR2 SASEGT. Trimming removed 5 bases at V and 0 bases at J, with 17 bases between. CDR3 region: CASSKGVQGSSYEQYF. The CDR3 region has the DNA TGTGCCAGCAGTAAAGGGGTCCAAGGGAGCTCCTACGAGCAGTACTTC.

The V gene is TRBV7-8, the J gene TRBJ1-1; no clear D gene. CDR1 and CDR2 from the germline V gene are SGHVS and FQNEAQ. Trimming pared 5 bases from V and 0 bases from J, leaving 10 bases between. The CDR3 totals 14 residues. Here the CDR3 reads CASSLLPMNTEAFF. The CDR3 DNA is TGTGCCAGCAGCCTATTACCGATGAACACTGAAGCTTTCTTT.

This clone was seen only once. This chain uses TRBV7-9 with TRBJ1-1, with 12 bases aligning to TRBD1. The CDR3 contains 18 residues. Per germline, CDR1 SEHNR and CDR2 FQNEAQ (reference sequence). With V trimmed by 5 bases and J by 0 bases, 10 bases remained unmatched. CDR3 in DNA: TGTGCCAGCAGCGCCTCCGGGACAGGGGGCGCGTTGAACACTGAAGCTTTCTTT. It is translated as CASSASGTGGALNTEAFF.

This chain uses TRBV5-6 with TRBJ1-2; D is perhaps TRBD1 (6 bases). Germline values: CDR1 SGHDT, CDR2 YYEEEE. The CDR3 length is 14 residues. Trimming removed 2 bases from V and 5 bases from J, with 13 bases in between. CDR3 sequence: CASSLYGQIYGYTF. The CDR3 region has the DNA TGTGCCAGCAGCTTATACGGACAGATATATGGCTACACCTTC.

The V and J genes are TRBV2 and TRBJ2-7, with 9 nucleotides matching TRBD2. The J segment lost 5 bases and the V segment lost 7 bases, leaving 12 bases of the junction unmatched. This CDR3 comprises 15 residues. The V gene's germline CDR1 is SNHLY and CDR2 FYNNEI. CDR3 DNA: TGTGCCAGCAACCCCGAGGCTAGCGGGGTTCACGAGCAGTACTTC. Protein: CASNPEASGVHEQYF.

This clone occurred a few times. The V call is TRBV5-6, the J call TRBJ2-2; 7 nucleotides align to TRBD2. Germline values: CDR1 SGHDT, CDR2 YYEEEE. Losses at the gene ends were 0 bases for V and 4 bases for J; bases not matched to a gene: 3. The CDR3 has 15 residues. The CDR3 sequence is CASSLVGGGTGELFF. CDR3 sequence (DNA): TGTGCCAGCAGCTTGGTGGGCGGGGGCACCGGGGAGCTGTTTTTT.

The gene calls are TRBV9 and TRBJ1-5; no clear D gene. The CDR3 is 15 amino acids. Trimming removed 0 bases at V and 3 bases at J, with 10 bases between. Per the germline V gene, CDR1 is SGDLS and CDR2 is YYNGEE. CDR3 in amino acids: CASSVDGRYNQPQHF. In DNA, the CDR3 is TGTGCCAGCAGCGTAGATGGGCGCTACAATCAGCCCCAGCATTTT.

The V call is TRBV19, the J call TRBJ1-2, with 7 bases fitting TRBD1. Germline CDR1 reads LNHDA; CDR2 reads SQIVND (reference sequence). This CDR3 comprises 15 residues. With 10 bases clipped from V and 3 bases from J, the junction kept 14 bases outside the gene matches. CDR3 sequence: CATSEGQAFHYGYTF. As DNA, the CDR3 is TGTGCCACCTCGGAAGGACAGGCCTTCCACTATGGCTACACCTTC.

As concerns this clone: This sample includes further DNA sequences coding for the same CDR3. This chain links TRBV6-5 with TRBJ2-1, with D perhaps TRBD2 (5 bases). The CDR3 extends over 13 amino acids. The V end lost 5 bases, the J end lost 1 base, and 6 bases lay between the germline ends. The germline CDR1 and CDR2 sequences are MNHEY and SVGAGI. The CDR3: CASSRGSYNEQFF. The CDR3 DNA sequence: TGTGCCAGCAGTCGGGGTTCCTACAATGAGCAGTTCTTC.

The chain uses TRBV7-3 and TRBJ2-3, with D possibly matching TRBD2 (6 bases). Germline V gives CDR1 SGHTA, CDR2 FQGTGA. V lost 8 bases and J 2 bases, leaving 14 bases between the germline ends. CDR3 length equals 14 residues. In DNA form, the CDR3 reads TGTGCCAGCGCCCGGGACTCCACCACAGATACGCAGTATTTT. It encodes CASARDSTTDTQYF.

The chain recombines TRBV29-1 with TRBJ2-5; D gene ambiguous. This CDR3 has 14 amino acids. V was trimmed by 0 bases and J by 5 bases, leaving 13 bases between them. The germline V gene has CDR1 SQVTM and CDR2 ANQGSEA. The CDR3 loop is CSVEDSRIRETQYF. The DNA for the CDR3 is TGCAGCGTTGAAGATTCCAGGATCCGGGAGACCCAGTACTTC.

This rearrangement joins TRBV4-3 to TRBJ2-3; 10 bases map to TRBD2. The CDR3 totals 15 residues. V trimming: 0 bases; J trimming: 8 bases; junction bases outside the gene matches: 5. Germline V gives CDR1 LGHNA, CDR2 YSLEER. The CDR3 is CASSQDVAGGSTQYF. DNA for the CDR3: TGCGCCAGCAGCCAAGATGTAGCGGGGGGTTCTACGCAGTATTTT.